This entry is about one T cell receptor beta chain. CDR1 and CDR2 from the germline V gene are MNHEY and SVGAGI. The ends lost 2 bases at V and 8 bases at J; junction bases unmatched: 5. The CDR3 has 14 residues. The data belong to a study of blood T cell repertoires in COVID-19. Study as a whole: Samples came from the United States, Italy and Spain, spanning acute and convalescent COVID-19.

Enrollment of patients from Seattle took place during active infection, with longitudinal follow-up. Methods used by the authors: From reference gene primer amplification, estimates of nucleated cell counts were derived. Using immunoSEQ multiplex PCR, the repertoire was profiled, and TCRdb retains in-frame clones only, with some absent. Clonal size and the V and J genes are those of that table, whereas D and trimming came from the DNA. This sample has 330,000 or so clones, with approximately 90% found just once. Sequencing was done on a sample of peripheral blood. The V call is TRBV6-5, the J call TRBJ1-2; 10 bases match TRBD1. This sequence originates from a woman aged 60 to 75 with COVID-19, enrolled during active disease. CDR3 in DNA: TGTGCCAGCAGTTACGACAGGGGGCGCGGAGGCTACACCTTC. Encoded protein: CASSYDRGRGGYTF.